This section outlines one TCR beta chain sequence together with its context. This sample stems from a study of T cell changes during pregnancy in multiple sclerosis. The germline V gene has CDR1 LGHNA and CDR2 YSLEER. The CDR3 spans 15 residues. V was clipped by 0 bases and J by 5 bases, with 12 bases between them. Measured with immunoSEQ multiplex PCR; TCRdb has only the in-frame clones, and not every one. The sample comprises 30,000 to 45,000 clones, 88% of which are singletons, and approximately 1.2% rests with the top ten. The starting material was CD4+ T cells from peripheral blood mononuclear cells, obtained before pregnancy. The TCR comes from a female donor with multiple sclerosis, enrolled in a pregnancy study. This sequence joins TRBV4-3 and TRBJ2-3; D not certain. The CDR3, as DNA: TGCGCCAGCAGCCAAGATCCCCTGGCGGAAGATACGCAGTATTTT. Translated, it gives CASSQDPLAEDTQYF.